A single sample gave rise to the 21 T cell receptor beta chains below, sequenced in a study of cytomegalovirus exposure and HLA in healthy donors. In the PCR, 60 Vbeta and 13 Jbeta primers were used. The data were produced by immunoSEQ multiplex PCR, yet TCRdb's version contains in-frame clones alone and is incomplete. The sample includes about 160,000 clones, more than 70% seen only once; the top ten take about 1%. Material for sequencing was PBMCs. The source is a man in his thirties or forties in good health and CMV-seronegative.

The CDR3 spells CASSQVGGTNEQFF. The CDR3 nucleotides read TGCGCCAGCAGCCAAGTAGGAGGGACCAATGAGCAGTTCTTC. The chain employs TRBV4-3 and TRBJ2-1; TRBD2 might be the D (6 bases). The CDR3 is made up of 14 amino acids. Trimming pared 1 base from V and 6 bases from J, leaving 10 bases between. Germline-derived CDR1 and CDR2 are LGHNA and YSLEER.

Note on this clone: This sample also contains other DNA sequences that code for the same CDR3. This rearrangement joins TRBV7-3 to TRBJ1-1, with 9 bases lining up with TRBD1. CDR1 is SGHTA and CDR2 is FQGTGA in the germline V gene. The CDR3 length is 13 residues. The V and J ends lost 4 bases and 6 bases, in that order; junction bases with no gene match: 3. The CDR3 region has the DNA TGTGCCAGCAGCTCACGACAGGGGGCTGAAGCTTTCTTT. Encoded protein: CASSSRQGAEAFF.

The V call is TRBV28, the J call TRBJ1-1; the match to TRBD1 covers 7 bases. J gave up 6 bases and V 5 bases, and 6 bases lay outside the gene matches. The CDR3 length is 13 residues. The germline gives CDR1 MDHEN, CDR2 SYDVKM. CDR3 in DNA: TGTGCCAGCAGTCCACAGGGGCGAGCTGAAGCTTTCTTT. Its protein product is CASSPQGRAEAFF.

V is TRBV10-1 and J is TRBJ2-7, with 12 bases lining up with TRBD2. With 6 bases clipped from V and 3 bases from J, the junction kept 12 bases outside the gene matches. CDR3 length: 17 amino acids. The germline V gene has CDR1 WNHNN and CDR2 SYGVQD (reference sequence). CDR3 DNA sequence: TGCGCCAGCAGCCTCAACCAAGGACTAGCGGGATTCTACGAGCAGTACTTC. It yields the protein CASSLNQGLAGFYEQYF.

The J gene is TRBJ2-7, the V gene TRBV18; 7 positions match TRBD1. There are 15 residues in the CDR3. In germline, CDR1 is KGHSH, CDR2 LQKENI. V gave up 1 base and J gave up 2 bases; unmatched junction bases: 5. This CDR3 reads CASSPQQGITYEQYF. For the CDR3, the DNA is TGTGCCAGCTCACCACAACAGGGGATAACCTACGAGCAGTACTTC.

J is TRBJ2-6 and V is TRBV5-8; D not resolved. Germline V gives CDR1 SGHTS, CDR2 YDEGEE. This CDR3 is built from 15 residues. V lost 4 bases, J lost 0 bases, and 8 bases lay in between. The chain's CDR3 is CASSLSNSGANVLTF. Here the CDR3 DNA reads TGTGCCAGCAGCCTATCCAACTCTGGGGCCAACGTCCTGACTTTC.

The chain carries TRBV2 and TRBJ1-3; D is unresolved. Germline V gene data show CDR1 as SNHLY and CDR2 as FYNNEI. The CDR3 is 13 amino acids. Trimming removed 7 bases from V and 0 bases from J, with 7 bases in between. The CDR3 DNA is TGTGCCAGCACAGATAACTCTGGAAACACCATATATTTT. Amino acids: CASTDNSGNTIYF.

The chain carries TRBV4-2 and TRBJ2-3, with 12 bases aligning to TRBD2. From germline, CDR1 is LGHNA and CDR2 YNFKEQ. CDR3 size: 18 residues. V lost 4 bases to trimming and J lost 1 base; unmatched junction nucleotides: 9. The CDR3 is CASSPSLAGGPRTDTQYF. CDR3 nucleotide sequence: TGTGCCAGCAGCCCAAGCCTAGCGGGAGGGCCTCGCACAGATACGCAGTATTTT.

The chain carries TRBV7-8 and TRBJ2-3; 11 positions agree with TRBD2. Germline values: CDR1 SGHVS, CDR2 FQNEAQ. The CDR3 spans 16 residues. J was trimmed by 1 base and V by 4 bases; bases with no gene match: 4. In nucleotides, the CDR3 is TGTGCCAGCAGCTCCACTAGCGGGGGTCGCACAGATACGCAGTATTTT. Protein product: CASSSTSGGRTDTQYF.

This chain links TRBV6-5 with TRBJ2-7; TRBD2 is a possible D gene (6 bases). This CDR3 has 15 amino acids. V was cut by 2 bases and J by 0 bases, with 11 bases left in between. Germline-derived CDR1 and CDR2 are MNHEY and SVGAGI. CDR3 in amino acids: CASSYVGSRSYEQYF. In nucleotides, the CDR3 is TGTGCCAGCAGTTACGTCGGGAGTCGCTCCTACGAGCAGTACTTC.

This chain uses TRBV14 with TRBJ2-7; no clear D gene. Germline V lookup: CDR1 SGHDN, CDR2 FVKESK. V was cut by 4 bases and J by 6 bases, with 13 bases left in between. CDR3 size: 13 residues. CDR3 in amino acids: CASSPLGLGEQYF. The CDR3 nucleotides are TGTGCCAGCAGCCCTCTAGGCCTTGGCGAGCAGTACTTC.

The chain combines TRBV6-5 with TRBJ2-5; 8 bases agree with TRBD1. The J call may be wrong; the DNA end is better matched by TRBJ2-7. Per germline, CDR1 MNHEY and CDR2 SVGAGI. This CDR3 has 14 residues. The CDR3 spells CASRVGTGPYEQYF. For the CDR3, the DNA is TGTGCCAGCAGGGTAGGGACAGGTCCCTACGAGCAGTACTTC.

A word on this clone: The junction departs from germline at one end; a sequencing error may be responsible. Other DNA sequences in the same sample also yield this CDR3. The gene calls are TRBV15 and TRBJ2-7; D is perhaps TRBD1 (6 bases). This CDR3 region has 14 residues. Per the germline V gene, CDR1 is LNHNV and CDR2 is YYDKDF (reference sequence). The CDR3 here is CATSREEGAYEQYF. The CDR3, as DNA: TGCGCCACCAGCAGAGAAGAGGGGGCCTACGAGCAGTACTTC.

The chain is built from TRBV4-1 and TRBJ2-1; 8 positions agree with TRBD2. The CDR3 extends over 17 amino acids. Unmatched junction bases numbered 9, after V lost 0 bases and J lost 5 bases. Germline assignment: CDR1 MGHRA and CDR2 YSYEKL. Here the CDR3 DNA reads TGCGCCAGCAGCCAAGATATGGGCGGGAGGTCGGACAATGAGCAGTTCTTC. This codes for CASSQDMGGRSDNEQFF.

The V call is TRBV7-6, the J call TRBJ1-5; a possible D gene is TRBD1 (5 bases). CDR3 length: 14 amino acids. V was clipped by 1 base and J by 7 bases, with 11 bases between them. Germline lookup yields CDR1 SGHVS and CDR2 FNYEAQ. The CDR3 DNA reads TGTGCCAGCAGCTTAGTGGAGCAGGGACAGCCCCAGCATTTT. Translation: CASSLVEQGQPQHF. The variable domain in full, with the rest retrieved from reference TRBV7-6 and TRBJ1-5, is GAGVSQSPRYKVTKRGQDVALRCDPISGHVSLYWYRQALGQGPEFLTYFNYEAQQDKSGLPNDRFSAERPEGSISTLTIQRTEQRDSAMYRCASSLVEQGQPQHFGDGTRLSIL.

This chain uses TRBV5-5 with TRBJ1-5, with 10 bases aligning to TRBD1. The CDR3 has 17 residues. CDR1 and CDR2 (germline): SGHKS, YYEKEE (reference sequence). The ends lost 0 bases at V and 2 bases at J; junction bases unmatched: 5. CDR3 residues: CASSLAFGTGGNQPQHF. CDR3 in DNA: TGTGCCAGCAGCTTGGCTTTTGGGACAGGGGGCAATCAGCCCCAGCATTTT. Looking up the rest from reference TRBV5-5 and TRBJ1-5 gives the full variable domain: DAGVTQSPTHLIKTRGQQVTLRCSPISGHKSVSWYQQVLGQGPQFIFQYYEKEERGRGNFPDRFSARQFPNYSSELNVNALLLGDSALYLCASSLAFGTGGNQPQHFGDGTRLSIL.

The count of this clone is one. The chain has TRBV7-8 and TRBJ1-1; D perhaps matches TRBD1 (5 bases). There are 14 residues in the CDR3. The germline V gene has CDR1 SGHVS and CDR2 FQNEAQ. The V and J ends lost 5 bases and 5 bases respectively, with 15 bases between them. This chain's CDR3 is CASSPGVPGTEAFF. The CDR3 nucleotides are TGTGCCAGCAGCCCGGGGGTTCCGGGGACTGAAGCTTTCTTT.

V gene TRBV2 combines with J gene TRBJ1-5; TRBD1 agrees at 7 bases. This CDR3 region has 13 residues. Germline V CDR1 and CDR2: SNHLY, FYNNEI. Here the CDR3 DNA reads TGTGCTTCAACGGGACAGCGCAATCAGCCCCAGCATTTT. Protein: CASTGQRNQPQHF. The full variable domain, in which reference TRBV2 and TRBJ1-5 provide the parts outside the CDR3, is EPEVTQTPSHQVTQMGQEVILRCVPISNHLYFYWYRQILGQKVEFLVSFYNNEISEKSEIFDDQFSVERPDGSNFTLKIRSTKLEDSAMYFCASTGQRNQPQHFGDGTRLSIL.

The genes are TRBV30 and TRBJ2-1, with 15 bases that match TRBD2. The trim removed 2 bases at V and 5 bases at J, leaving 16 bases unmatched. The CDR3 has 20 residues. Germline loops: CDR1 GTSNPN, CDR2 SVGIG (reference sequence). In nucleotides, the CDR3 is TGTGCCTGGAGTCCACCTCAGTTAGGACTAGCGGGGGGGCTTCACAATGAGCAGTTCTTC. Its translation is CAWSPPQLGLAGGLHNEQFF.

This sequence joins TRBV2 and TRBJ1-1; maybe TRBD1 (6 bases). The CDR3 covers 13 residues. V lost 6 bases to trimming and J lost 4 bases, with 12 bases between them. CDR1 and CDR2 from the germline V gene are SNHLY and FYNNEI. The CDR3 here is CASSPQGFTEAFF. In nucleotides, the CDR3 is TGTGCCAGCAGCCCACAGGGATTCACTGAAGCTTTCTTT.

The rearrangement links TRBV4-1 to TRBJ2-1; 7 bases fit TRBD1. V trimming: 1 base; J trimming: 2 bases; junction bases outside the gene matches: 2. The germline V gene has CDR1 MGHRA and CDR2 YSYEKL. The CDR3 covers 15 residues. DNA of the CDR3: TGCGCCAGCAGCCAAGGTCAGGGGGCCTACAATGAGCAGTTCTTC. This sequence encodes CASSQGQGAYNEQFF.